These T cell receptor beta chains were read from a single sample in a study of T cell responses to AZD1222 COVID-19 vaccine. Only in-frame clones appear in the TCRdb table, and some are missing; sequencing was by immunoSEQ multiplex PCR. The sample holds some 95,000 clones, 80% to 90% seen once. Sequenced here: peripheral blood, sampled on day 0 of AZD1222 vaccination. These receptors were collected from an adult in good health. The conserved cysteine and the conserved F or W are not part of the CDR3 here.

j_call v_call cdr3_aa
TRBJ2-2 TRBV24-1 ATSGSRGIEGQSNTGELF
TRBJ1-5 TRBV2 ASRGTGGTQPQH
TRBJ2-7 TRBV19 ASADREGQY
TRBJ2-3 TRBV7-2 ASSQPGTDTQY
TRBJ1-2 TRBV19 ASSIRDGRYGYT
TRBJ2-7 TRBV7-9 ASSLAWGLAGDYEQY
TRBJ1-1 TRBV7-9 ASSLVAGAPNTEAF
TRBJ2-6 TRBV30 ASQGAGGANVLT
TRBJ2-1 TRBV21-1 ASSKYADRRWSSYNEQF
TRBJ2-2 TRBV30 AWSLTSGRAGELF
TRBJ1-2 TRBV2 ASSHLPGPTHGYT
TRBJ2-4 TRBV2 ASSETDSQLAKNIQY
TRBJ2-5 TRBV6-6 ASSPQETQY
TRBJ2-7 TRBV18 ASSTGNNEQY
TRBJ1-3 TRBV18 ASSPLSRSDTSGNTIY
TRBJ1-2 TRBV5-1 ASSDGSGYGYT
TRBJ2-7 TRBV10-2 ASSDWAYEQY
TRBJ1-2 TRBV6-2/TRBV6-3 ASSTGTGGNGYT
TRBJ2-7 TRBV11-1 ASSRVGGPSYEQY
TRBJ2-6 TRBV10-1 ASSVGGSGANVLT
TRBJ2-7 TRBV19 ASSTGAREQY
TRBJ2-1 TRBV11-3 ASSYDPTPSYNEQF
TRBJ2-7 TRBV27 ASSLNMDREQY
TRBJ1-2 TRBV9 ASSANYGYT
TRBJ1-5 TRBV3-1/TRBV3-2 ASSQGGLGDQPQH
TRBJ2-1 TRBV5-5 ASSLVAPSSYNEQF
TRBJ2-1 TRBV6-2/TRBV6-3 ASSSHRAGAYNEQF
TRBJ2-1 TRBV15 ATSSGPYNEQF
TRBJ2-1 TRBV19 ASSSGSSSYNEQF
TRBJ2-5 TRBV9 ASSVEGAGETQY
TRBJ1-2 TRBV18 ASSPYDRGMGGYT
TRBJ2-5 TRBV7-5 ARSLGASGETQY
TRBJ2-3 TRBV5-6 ASSPRRAGTDTQY
TRBJ2-5 TRBV3-1/TRBV3-2 ASSQDLQGLRETQY
TRBJ1-1 TRBV5-4 ASSLGNDRANTEAF
TRBJ2-1 TRBV2 ASSGLERNNEQF
TRBJ2-3 TRBV19 ASSGPGLAGGDTQY
TRBJ2-2 TRBV7-8 ASNPGLAGPNTGELF
TRBJ2-1 TRBV28 ASSLWTSAYNEQF
TRBJ2-7 TRBV3-1/TRBV3-2 ASSPDGAYEQY